There are a few counts of the clone carrying this TCR beta chain. CD8 cells classed as naive were CD45RO-negative and positively selected for CCR7, excluding terminally differentiated effector memory CD45RA+ cells. This specimen belongs to a study of shared clonotypes between healthy human individuals. Several immunoSEQ 96-well plates shared each subset's DNA, each plate a replicate. The data were produced by immunoSEQ multiplex PCR, yet TCRdb's version contains in-frame clones alone and is incomplete. The data hold hundreds of thousands of clones, with 90% to 95% observed a single time. The germline gives CDR1 SNHLY, CDR2 FYNNEI. V was pared by 10 bases and J by 8 bases, with 21 bases between. This CDR3 is built from 14 residues.

The clonotype comes from a young man in good health. Sequenced: naive CD8+ T cells sorted from blood. The V and J genes are TRBV2 and TRBJ2-1, with D possibly matching TRBD1 (5 bases). The CDR3 protein is CATDTLIRVDEQFF. Here the CDR3 DNA reads TGTGCCACCGATACTTTAATCAGGGTCGATGAGCAGTTCTTC.